These T cell receptor beta chains were read from a single sample in a study of blood T cell repertoires in COVID-19. Only in-frame clones appear in the TCRdb table, and some are missing; sequencing was by immunoSEQ multiplex PCR. The sample yields about 61,000 clones, 87% seen once. The specimen was peripheral blood. Every receptor here comes from a man aged 80 or over in a cohort sampled during active COVID-19. The CDR3 runs from the conserved cysteine through the conserved F or W. The D gene is left open where the match is weak. Clone size appears in some rows only: once, few, many, or a class for an expanded clone.

V gene	D gene	J gene	clone size	CDR3 protein	CDR3 DNA
TRBV3-1/TRBV3-2	-	TRBJ1-2	-	CASSSRSGPKETF	TGTGCCAGCAGCTCCCGCAGTGGGCCCAAAGAGACCTTC
TRBV5-6	TRBD1	TRBJ2-3	-	CASSGRQGFTDTQYF	TGTGCCAGCAGCGGAAGACAGGGCTTCACAGATACGCAGTATTTT
TRBV5-6	-	TRBJ1-4	-	CASSYDKGVSEKLFF	TGTGCCAGCAGCTACGACAAGGGAGTTTCAGAAAAACTGTTTTTT
TRBV5-1	-	TRBJ2-1	-	CASSLALDNEQFF	TGCGCCAGCAGCTTGGCACTGGACAATGAGCAGTTCTTC
TRBV7-9	TRBD1	TRBJ1-1	-	CASSPGQGGFRYTEAFF	TGTGCCAGCAGCCCAGGACAGGGCGGATTTAGGTACACTGAAGCTTTCTTT
TRBV6-2/TRBV6-3	-	TRBJ2-7	-	CASSYPSRQTRFTYEQYF	TGTGCCAGCAGTTACCCTTCCCGACAGACCCGGTTTACCTACGAGCAGTACTTC
TRBV2	TRBD1	TRBJ2-1	many	CASSGQGAYNEQFF	TGTGCCAGCAGTGGACAGGGGGCCTACAATGAGCAGTTCTTC
TRBV3-1/TRBV3-2	TRBD1	TRBJ1-2	-	CASSQGQGYSYTF	TGTGCCAGCAGCCAGGGACAGGGGTACAGCTACACCTTC
TRBV19	TRBD1	TRBJ1-2	-	CASSIVGQGYGYTF	TGTGCCAGTAGTATAGTAGGACAGGGATATGGCTACACCTTC
TRBV18	TRBD2	TRBJ2-1	-	CASSPGAGGPGNEQFF	TGTGCCAGCTCACCGGGTGCGGGGGGGCCAGGAAATGAGCAGTTCTTC
TRBV6-6	-	TRBJ2-7	-	CASSAQGRSYEQYF	TGTGCCAGCAGTGCGCAAGGGAGGTCCTACGAGCAGTACTTC
TRBV27	TRBD1	TRBJ2-6	-	CASRKDRVSSGANVLTF	TGTGCCAGCCGAAAAGACAGGGTAAGCTCTGGGGCCAACGTCCTGACTTTC
TRBV10-3	TRBD1	TRBJ1-1	-	CAISDTGGMDTEAFF	TGTGCCATCAGTGACACAGGGGGCATGGACACTGAAGCTTTCTTT
TRBV5-1	-	TRBJ1-5	-	CASSLSGGTNQPQHF	TGCGCCAGCAGCTTGTCGGGGGGGACCAATCAGCCCCAGCATTTT
TRBV2	-	TRBJ1-2	-	CASSLQGPIPNYGYTF	TGTGCCAGCAGCCTCCAGGGTCCAATCCCTAACTATGGCTACACCTTC
TRBV9	-	TRBJ1-2	-	CASSAGQTYGYTF	TGTGCCAGCAGCGCAGGACAGACTTATGGCTACACCTTC
TRBV3-1/TRBV3-2	TRBD1	TRBJ2-2	-	CASSQDVRTGHTGELFF	TGTGCCAGCAGCCAAGATGTAAGGACAGGACACACCGGGGAGCTGTTTTTT
TRBV27	TRBD1	TRBJ2-1	-	CASSLEQGVTNEQFF	TGTGCCAGCAGTTTAGAGCAGGGGGTGACCAATGAGCAGTTCTTC
TRBV5-8	TRBD1	TRBJ1-1	-	CASNHRGLVNTEAFF	TGTGCCAGCAACCACAGGGGGCTTGTGAACACTGAAGCTTTCTTT
TRBV6-5	-	TRBJ1-1	-	CASRKTGVGNTEAFF	TGTGCCAGCAGAAAAACGGGGGTGGGAAACACTGAAGCTTTCTTT
TRBV6-6	-	TRBJ2-1	-	CASSPSGPYNEQFF	TGTGCCAGCAGTCCGAGCGGACCCTACAATGAGCAGTTCTTC
TRBV6-2/TRBV6-3	-	TRBJ1-2	-	CASSYGGAYGYTF	TGTGCCAGCAGTTACGGGGGGGCGTATGGCTACACCTTC
TRBV19	-	TRBJ1-3	-	CASSILDSGNTIYF	TGTGCCAGTAGTATACTGGACTCGGGAAACACCATATATTTT
TRBV9	TRBD2	TRBJ2-3	-	CASAGGSTDTQYF	TGTGCCAGCGCGGGGGGGAGCACAGATACGCAGTATTTT
TRBV12-3/TRBV12-4	TRBD1	TRBJ1-2	-	CASSHRGAYGYTF	TGTGCCAGCAGCCACAGGGGTGCCTATGGCTACACCTTC
TRBV6-6	-	TRBJ1-1	-	CASGGEAGNTEAFF	TGTGCCAGCGGGGGGGAGGCGGGGAACACTGAAGCTTTCTTT
TRBV2	-	TRBJ2-3	-	CASSEGGYGTDTQYF	TGTGCCAGCAGTGAGGGGGGATATGGCACAGATACGCAGTATTTT
TRBV4-3	-	TRBJ2-2	-	CASSQDGRGWDTGELFF	TGCGCCAGCAGCCAAGATGGTCGGGGTTGGGACACCGGGGAGCTGTTTTTT
TRBV6-1	-	TRBJ2-3	-	CASSETASTDTQYF	TGTGCCAGCAGTGAAACAGCTAGCACAGATACGCAGTATTTT
TRBV5-1	TRBD2	TRBJ2-5	-	CASSLAPSGGAQETQYF	TGCGCCAGCAGCTTGGCCCCTAGCGGGGGGGCCCAAGAGACCCAGTACTTC
TRBV9	-	TRBJ2-5	few	CASSAGNQQETQYF	TGTGCCAGCAGCGCCGGGAATCAACAAGAGACCCAGTACTTC
TRBV4-1	TRBD1	TRBJ1-1	-	CASSLGGGTNTEAFF	TGCGCCAGCAGCCTAGGAGGGGGCACGAACACTGAAGCTTTCTTT
TRBV18	-	TRBJ2-7	-	CASSPYTHATYEQYF	TGTGCCAGCTCACCATATACCCACGCTACCTACGAGCAGTACTTC
TRBV5-1	-	TRBJ1-1	-	CASSFRGRNTEAFF	TGCGCCAGCAGCTTTCGGGGTAGGAACACTGAAGCTTTCTTT
TRBV6-4	-	TRBJ1-5	once	CAPNRVYSNQPQHF	TGTGCCCCCAACAGGGTTTACAGCAATCAGCCCCAGCATTTT
TRBV30	-	TRBJ1-1	-	CAWSVGRGTEAFF	TGTGCCTGGAGTGTCGGGCGGGGCACTGAAGCTTTCTTT
TRBV7-3	-	TRBJ2-7	-	CASSLVADSSYEQYF	TGTGCCAGCAGCTTAGTTGCGGACAGCTCCTACGAGCAGTACTTC
TRBV7-3	TRBD1	TRBJ1-1	-	CASSPTTGSNTEAFF	TGTGCCAGCAGCCCGACGACAGGGTCCAACACTGAAGCTTTCTTT
TRBV11-2	TRBD1	TRBJ2-5	-	CASSLVGTGGSETQYF	TGTGCCAGCAGCTTAGTAGGGACAGGGGGCTCTGAGACCCAGTACTTC
TRBV9	TRBD2	TRBJ2-2	-	CASGGVNTGELFF	TGTGCCAGCGGGGGGGTGAACACCGGGGAGCTGTTTTTT
TRBV2	TRBD1	TRBJ1-4	once	CASRGQGTTNEKLFF	TGTGCCAGCAGGGGACAGGGAACAACTAATGAAAAACTGTTTTTT
TRBV18	-	TRBJ1-3	-	CASSVDRTGNTIYF	TGTGCCAGCTCCGTCGACAGAACGGGAAACACCATATATTTT
TRBV6-6	-	TRBJ1-4	-	CASSYQPSTDEKLFF	TGTGCCAGCAGTTACCAACCGTCGACAGACGAAAAACTGTTTTTT
TRBV7-2	-	TRBJ1-1	-	CASSETPNTEAFF	TGTGCCAGCAGCGAGACACCGAACACTGAAGCTTTCTTT
TRBV25-1	TRBD2	TRBJ2-7	-	CASSASSGSYEQYF	TGTGCCAGCAGTGCGTCTAGCGGGAGCTACGAGCAGTACTTC
TRBV6-6	-	TRBJ1-3	-	CASSPSVSGNTIYF	TGTGCCAGCAGTCCCTCGGTCTCTGGAAACACCATATATTTT
TRBV5-1	-	TRBJ2-5	-	CASRGRETQYF	TGCGCCAGCAGGGGGCGCGAGACCCAGTACTTC
TRBV10-1	-	TRBJ1-2	-	CASSDGNYGYTF	TGCGCCAGCAGTGATGGCAACTATGGCTACACCTTC
TRBV4-2	TRBD2	TRBJ2-7	-	CASSQDLRGGTYEQYF	TGTGCCAGCAGCCAAGATCTCCGCGGGGGAACCTACGAGCAGTACTTC